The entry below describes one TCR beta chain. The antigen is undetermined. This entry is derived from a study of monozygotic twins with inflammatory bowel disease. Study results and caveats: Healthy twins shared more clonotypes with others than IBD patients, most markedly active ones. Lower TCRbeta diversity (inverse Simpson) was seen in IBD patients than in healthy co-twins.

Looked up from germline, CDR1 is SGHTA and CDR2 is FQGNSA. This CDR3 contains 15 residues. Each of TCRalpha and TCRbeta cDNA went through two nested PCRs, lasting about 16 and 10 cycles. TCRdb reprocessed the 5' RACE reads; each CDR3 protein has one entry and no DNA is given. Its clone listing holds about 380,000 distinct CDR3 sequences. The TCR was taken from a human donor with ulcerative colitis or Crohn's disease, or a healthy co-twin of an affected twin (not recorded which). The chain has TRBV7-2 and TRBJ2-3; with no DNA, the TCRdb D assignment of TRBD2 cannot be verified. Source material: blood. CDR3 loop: CASSSQRGRTDTQYF. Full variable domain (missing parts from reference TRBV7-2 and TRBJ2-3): GAGVSQSPSNKVTEKGKDVELRCDPISGHTALYWYRQSLGQGLEFLIYFQGNSAPDKSGLPSDRFSAERTGGSVSTLTIQRTQQEDSAVYLCASSSQRGRTDTQYFGPGTRLTVL.